The T cell receptor (beta chain) under discussion was sequenced for a study of cytomegalovirus exposure and HLA in healthy donors. The PCR ran on 60 Vbeta and 13 Jbeta primers. Profiling relied on immunoSEQ multiplex PCR, and the TCRdb table lists in-frame clones only, not all of them. The repertoire holds 150,000 to 200,000 clones, with under 9.5% as singletons. Notes on the study in general: Sequencing depth roughly uniform across donors was assumed in presence/absence analyses. The availability of immune exposure information extended only to CMV serostatus.

Germline V gene lookup returns CDR1 MGHRA and CDR2 YSYEKL. The V and J ends lost 5 bases and 4 bases respectively, with 11 bases between them. This CDR3 has 13 residues. This clone showed up just a few times. The antigen remains unidentified. The clonotype originates from a woman in her 30s in good health and CMV-seropositive. Sequencing used PBMCs. The J gene is TRBJ1-2, the V gene TRBV4-1, with D perhaps matching TRBD1 (5 bases). CDR3 in DNA: TGCGCCAGCAGCTACGGGACTTCCTATGGCTACACCTTC. Translating gives CASSYGTSYGYTF.